This T cell receptor beta chain came from a study of CD8 T cells in Susac syndrome. Trimming at V came to 5 bases and at J to 7 bases, leaving 4 bases not matched to a gene. This CDR3 contains 14 residues. From germline, CDR1 is MNHEY and CDR2 SMNVEV (reference sequence). Reverse transcription of about 0.45 to 1 ug RNA used random hexamers. MiXCR was run by TCRdb on the immunoSEQ multiplex PCR reads, yielding one entry per CDR3 protein. The data contain a few hundred thousand distinct CDR3 sequences, approximately 95% of them seen just once; the ten biggest clones take up roughly 0.09%. Sequenced material: CD4+ T cells from PBMCs. The origin of this receptor is a human donor with multiple sclerosis. V gene TRBV27 combines with J gene TRBJ2-1; TRBD2 agrees at 11 bases. The chain's CDR3 is CASSVSGRVNEQFF. The CDR3 bases are TGTGCCAGCAGTGTTAGCGGGAGGGTAAATGAGCAGTTCTTC.